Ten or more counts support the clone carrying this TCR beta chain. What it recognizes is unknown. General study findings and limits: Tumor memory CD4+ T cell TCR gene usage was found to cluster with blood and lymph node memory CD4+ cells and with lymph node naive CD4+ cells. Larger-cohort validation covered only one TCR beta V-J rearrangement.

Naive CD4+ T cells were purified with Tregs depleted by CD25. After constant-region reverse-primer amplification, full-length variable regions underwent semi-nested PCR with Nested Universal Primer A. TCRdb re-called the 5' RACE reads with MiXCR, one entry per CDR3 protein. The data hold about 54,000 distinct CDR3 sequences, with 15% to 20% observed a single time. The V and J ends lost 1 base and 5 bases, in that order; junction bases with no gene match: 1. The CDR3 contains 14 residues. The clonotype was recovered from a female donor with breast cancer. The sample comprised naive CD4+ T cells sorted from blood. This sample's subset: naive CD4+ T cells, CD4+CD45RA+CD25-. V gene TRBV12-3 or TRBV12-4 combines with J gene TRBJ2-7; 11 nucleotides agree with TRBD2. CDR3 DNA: TGTGCCAGCAGTTTAGAACTAGCGGGAGACGAGCAGTACTTC. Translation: CASSLELAGDEQYF.